Reported below is one T cell receptor beta chain. Authors' analysis steps: Cell counts per sample came from amplifying reference gene primers. Profiled with immunoSEQ multiplex PCR; TCRdb holds only in-frame clones, not every one. From that table come the V and J calls and clone size; the DNA was used to work out D and trimming. This table holds around 150,000 clones, more than 75% found once. The data stem from a study of blood T cell repertoires in COVID-19. In the study overall: From the United States, Italy and Spain came samples of acute and convalescent COVID-19. T cells, B-cell-depleted T cells, or PBMCs provided the cDNA or gDNA that served as material.

The V gene's germline CDR1 is SGHVS and CDR2 FQNEAQ. With 3 bases clipped from V and 6 bases from J, the junction kept 10 bases outside the gene matches. The CDR3 runs 18 residues. This chain links TRBV7-8 with TRBJ2-3, with TRBD2 matching over 15 bases. The source is a woman aged 40 to 55 with acute or convalescent COVID-19. The sequenced material came from peripheral blood. CDR3 in amino acids: CASSFGLAGGPTRDTQYF. DNA of the CDR3: TGTGCCAGCAGCTTTGGACTAGCGGGGGGGCCGACAAGGGATACGCAGTATTTT.